Here is one T cell receptor beta chain with its context. Its binding antigen is unknown. No much larger clone exists at a distance of one base, and base qualities are not known. This sample stems from a study of T cells after yellow fever vaccination (dated by TCRdb to between 2018 and 2021). Turning to the overall study: The SMART-Seq v4 Ultra Low Input RNA kit was used to prepare libraries from fractions with low cell numbers. Bulk PBMC replicates and cell subsets were isolated from blood drawn at multiple timepoints before and after both primary and secondary immunization. Bulk TCR alpha and beta repertoires were sequenced longitudinally to track T-cell clones before and after primary and booster YFV17D yellow fever vaccination. The cohort comprised two healthy male donors, one aged 18 to 30 and one aged 30 to 39 years. The research as a whole found: Only a couple of donors were included in the study, so the extent to which the findings can be generalized is limited. Most clones expanded after primary vaccination were re-detected after the booster (just under 97% of CD4 and around 88% of CD8), suggesting broad memory maintenance. Compared with the primary T-cell response, the secondary T-cell response was weaker but faster, peaking on day 5 rather than day 15. A small fraction of clonotypes appeared in both the CD4 and CD8 compartments, likely as a result of convergent recombination. FACS-sorted repertoires could contain abundant contaminating clonotypes from the bulk population, so computational filtering was required.

TCR cDNA was synthesized by 5'RACE template switching, through which a universal primer site and unique molecular identifiers were introduced. Priming for cDNA synthesis came from both the TCR alpha and TCR beta constant segments. Library amplification used two PCR steps, and the second PCR step added sample barcodes and sequencing adapters. Sequencing of the libraries was done on either Illumina HiSeq 2500 (2x100 bp) or NovaSeq (2x150 bp). Per the source publication's procedure: MIGEC was used to demultiplex reads and collapse the reads into UMI consensus sequences, and MiXCR was used for V(D)J alignment. Clonotypes responding to the vaccine were identified with edgeR on replicate PBMC samples, with the criteria of FDR below 0.01 and a log2 fold change above 5 up to day 15. CD4 or CD8 identity was assigned to each bulk clonotype according to whether the clonotype was present at higher abundance in the sequenced CD4 repertoire or the sequenced CD8 repertoire. The public sequencing data were trimmed at Q25 with fastp and processed into clonotypes with MiXCR by TCRdb, which kept only in-frame beta chains. Identical CDR3 protein sequences are pooled into one entry, listed with their most common genes and DNA. It is TCRdb's table, rather than the study itself, that gives the V and J calls and clone size. This sample lists roughly 250,000 distinct CDR3 sequences; roughly 13% were detected once. 0.4% to 0.65% of the sample is taken by the ten largest.

Per the publication, the treatment or condition label means: live attenuated yellow fever vaccine strain. A standard Ficoll-Paque protocol was used to isolate PBMCs from peripheral blood. CD4 and CD8 T-cell fractions were isolated with Dynabeads CD4 and CD8 positive selection kits. TriZol was used to extract RNA from bulk PBMCs, CD4 and CD8 fractions, and dextramer-positive and dextramer-negative fractions. This TCR was recovered from a young man who received the YFV17D yellow fever vaccine. The starting material was CD4+ T cells sorted from PBMCs, obtained 45 days after the yellow fever booster vaccination.

The DNA sequence is TGTGCCATCGGAGGACAGGACCCTCCGGGGGCCCAGTACTTC. Translated, this gives CAIGGQDPPGAQYF. The chain is made from TRBV10-3 and TRBJ2-5; the D gene is possibly TRBD1, with 7 bases matching. Cut back by 8 bases and 9 bases, the V and J ends lie 22 bases apart. Taken from the germline V gene, the CDR1 and CDR2 loops are ENHRY and SYGVKD. The CDR3 sequence holds 14 residues, the cysteine and phenylalanine included. Of all the DNA, just the CDR3 is kept, 42 bases in frame from base 1.